The table lists the clone carrying this T cell receptor (beta chain) with a count of one. Its matching antigen is unknown. A junction end diverges from the germline sequence, so it may reflect a read error. MiXCR, run by TCRdb on the 5' RACE reads, gives a single entry per CDR3 protein. The profile shows about 70,000 distinct CDR3 sequences, 4.8% of them singletons. The CDR3 runs to 16 residues. Germline lookup yields CDR1 SGHTA and CDR2 FQGNSA. This specimen belongs to a study of neurological immune-mediated disorders. Study conclusions and caveats: When grouped phylogenetically, the repertoires of 18 of the 34 multiple sclerosis patients fell together in one related-CDR3 cluster, which is a possible signature.

The sequencing sample was made of PBMCs. The receptor comes from a woman in her 70s with multiple sclerosis. The chain joins TRBV7-2 to TRBJ2-7; 7 positions agree with TRBD1. The CDR3 is CAISLALTGDPYEQYF. CDR3 DNA sequence: TGTGCCATCAGCTTAGCCCTCACAGGGGACCCCTACGAGCAGTACTTC. Full variable domain (remainder filled in from reference TRBV7-2 and TRBJ2-7): GAGVSQSPSNKVTEKGKDVELRCDPISGHTALYWYRQSLGQGLEFLIYFQGNSAPDKSGLPSDRFSAERTGGSVSTLTIQRTQQEDSAVYLCAISLALTGDPYEQYFGPGTRLTVT.